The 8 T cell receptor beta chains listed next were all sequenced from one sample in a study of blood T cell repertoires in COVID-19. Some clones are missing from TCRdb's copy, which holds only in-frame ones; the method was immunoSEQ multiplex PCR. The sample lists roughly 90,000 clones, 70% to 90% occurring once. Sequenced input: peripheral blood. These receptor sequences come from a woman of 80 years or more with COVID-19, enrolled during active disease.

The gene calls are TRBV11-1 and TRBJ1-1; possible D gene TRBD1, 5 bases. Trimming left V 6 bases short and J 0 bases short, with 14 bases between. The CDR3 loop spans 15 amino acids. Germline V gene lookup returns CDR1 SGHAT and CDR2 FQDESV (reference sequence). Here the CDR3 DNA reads TGTGCCAGCAGGACGACAGCCGTCATGAACACTGAAGCTTTCTTT. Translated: CASRTTAVMNTEAFF.

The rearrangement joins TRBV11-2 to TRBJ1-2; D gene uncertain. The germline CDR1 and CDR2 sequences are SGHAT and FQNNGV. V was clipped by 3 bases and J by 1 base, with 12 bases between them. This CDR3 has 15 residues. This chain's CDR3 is CASSFGLPSNYGYTF. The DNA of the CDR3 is TGTGCCAGCAGCTTTGGGCTCCCAAGTAACTATGGCTACACCTTC.

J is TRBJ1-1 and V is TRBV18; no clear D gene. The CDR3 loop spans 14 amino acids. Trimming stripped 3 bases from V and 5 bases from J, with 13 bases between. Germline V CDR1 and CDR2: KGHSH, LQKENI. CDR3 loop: CASSPVTAGTEAFF. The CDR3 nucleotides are TGTGCCAGCTCACCGGTAACAGCCGGAACTGAAGCTTTCTTT.

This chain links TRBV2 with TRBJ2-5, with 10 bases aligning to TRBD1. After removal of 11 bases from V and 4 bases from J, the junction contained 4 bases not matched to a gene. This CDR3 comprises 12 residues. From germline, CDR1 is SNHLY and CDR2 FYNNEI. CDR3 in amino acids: CACRDRGETQYF. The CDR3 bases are TGTGCCTGCCGGGACAGGGGAGAGACCCAGTACTTC. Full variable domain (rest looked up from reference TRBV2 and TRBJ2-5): EPEVTQTPSHQVTQMGQEVILRCVPISNHLYFYWYRQILGQKVEFLVSFYNNEISEKSEIFDDQFSVERPDGSNFTLKIRSTKLEDSAMYFCACRDRGETQYFGPGTRLLVL.

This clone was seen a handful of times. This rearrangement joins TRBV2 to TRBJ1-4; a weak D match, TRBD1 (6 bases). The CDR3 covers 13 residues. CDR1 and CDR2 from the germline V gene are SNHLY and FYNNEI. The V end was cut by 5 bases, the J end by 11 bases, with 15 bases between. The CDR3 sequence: CASSPLTGTKLFF. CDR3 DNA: TGTGCCAGCAGTCCCCTAACAGGGACGAAACTGTTTTTT.

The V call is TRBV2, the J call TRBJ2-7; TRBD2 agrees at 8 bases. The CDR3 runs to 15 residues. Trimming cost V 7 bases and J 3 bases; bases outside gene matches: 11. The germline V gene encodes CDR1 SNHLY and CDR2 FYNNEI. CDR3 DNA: TGTGCCAGCAAGGGCCTAACTAGCGGCTTCTACGAGCAGTACTTC. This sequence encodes CASKGLTSGFYEQYF.

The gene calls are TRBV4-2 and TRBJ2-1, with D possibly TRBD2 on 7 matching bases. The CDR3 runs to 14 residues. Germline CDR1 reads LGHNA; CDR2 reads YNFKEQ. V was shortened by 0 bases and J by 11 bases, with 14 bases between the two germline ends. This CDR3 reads CASSQDRGEGQQFF. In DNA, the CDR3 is TGTGCCAGCAGCCAAGATAGGGGGGAGGGTCAGCAGTTCTTC.

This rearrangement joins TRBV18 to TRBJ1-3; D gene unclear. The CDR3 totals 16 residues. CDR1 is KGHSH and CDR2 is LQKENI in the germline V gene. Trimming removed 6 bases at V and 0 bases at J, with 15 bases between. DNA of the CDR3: TGTGCCAGCTCTGACAATGTCCCCACCTCTGGAAACACCATATATTTT. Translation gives CASSDNVPTSGNTIYF.